A single sample is the source of the 8 T cell receptor beta chains below, sequenced in a study of regulatory T cells in long-lasting Graves disease. Building the TCR beta libraries relied on iRepertoire HTBI primers, and CDR3 regions underwent Arm-PCR. TCRdb passed the multiplex PCR reads through MiXCR, listing each CDR3 protein once. Of some 250,000 distinct CDR3 sequences detected, about a sixth appear once; the ten largest clones hold roughly a fifth. Time point defined: newly diagnosed GD, antithyroid drugs for less than 3 months. From RNA extracted from PBMCs, the TCR library was made. The input for sequencing was peripheral blood mononuclear cells (PBMCs), taken at new diagnosis, from a patient treated with antithyroid drugs. Receptors were obtained from a female donor with Graves disease.

This clonotype was observed at least ten times. The rearrangement uses TRBV30 and TRBJ2-3; D unresolved. CDR1 GTSNPN and CDR2 SVGIG come from the germline V gene (reference sequence). The CDR3 has 13 amino acids. Trimming removed 4 bases from V and 2 bases from J, with 10 bases in between. The CDR3 sequence: CAWMGLVTDTQYF. The CDR3, as DNA: TGTGCCTGGATGGGGTTAGTCACAGATACGCAGTATTTT.

This clonotype was seen at least ten times. The J gene is TRBJ1-5, the V gene TRBV30, with 7 nucleotides matching TRBD1. This CDR3 has 14 amino acids. Germline CDR1 and CDR2: GTSNPN and SVGIG (reference sequence). V lost 5 bases and J lost 0; bases outside the gene matches: 4. The CDR3 reads CAWGTDYSNQPQHF. CDR3 sequence (DNA): TGTGCCTGGGGGACAGACTATAGCAATCAGCCCCAGCATTTT.

This clonotype was detected many times. This rearrangement joins TRBV18 to TRBJ1-2; D gene uncertain. This CDR3 has 12 residues. Between the trimmed V and J ends, which lost 3 bases and 8 bases, there was a span of 10 bases. Germline CDR1 KGHSH, CDR2 LQKENI. The CDR3 spells CASSPGNRGYTF. CDR3 DNA sequence: TGTGCCAGCTCACCGGGCAACCGGGGCTACACCTTC. The full variable domain, rest sourced from reference TRBV18 and TRBJ1-2, is NAGVMQNPRHLVRRRGQEARLRCSPMKGHSHVYWYRQLPEEGLKFMVYLQKENIIDESGMPKERFSAEFPKEGPSILRIQQVVRGDSAAYFCASSPGNRGYTFGSGTRLTVV.

As concerns this clonotype: Given a far larger clone just one base away, this is likely a sequencing read error. The CDR3, as DNA: TGTGCCAGCAGCTTTCCTTATACGGGGAGAGAGACCAAGTACTTC. It specifies CASSFPYTGRETKYF. The V gene is TRBV7-2, the J gene TRBJ2-7; a possible D gene is TRBD2 (5 bases). This CDR3 is 15 amino acids long. Trimming took 3 bases from V and 11 from J, leaving 23 bases between them. Germline CDR1 and CDR2: SGHTA and FQGNSA.

Regarding this clonotype: Mismatch with germline at one junction end may stem from a read error. V is TRBV20-1 and J is TRBJ1-4, with D uncertain. The CDR3 extends over 14 amino acids. From germline, CDR1 is DFQATT and CDR2 SNEGSKA (reference sequence). In DNA, the CDR3 is TGCAGTGCTAGGGTTCGGGGAACTGATGAAAAACTGTTTTTT. Amino acid sequence: CSARVRGTDEKLFF.

Concerning this clonotype: Compared with germline, one end of the junction differs, possibly owing to a read error. The chain employs TRBV5-1 and TRBJ1-1; the D is unclear. In germline, CDR1 is SGHRS, CDR2 YFSETQ. CDR3 length: 13 amino acids. In DNA, the CDR3 is TGTGCCAGCAGCTTGAACTCGAACACTGAAGCTTTCTTT. Translated: CASSLNSNTEAFF.

This clonotype was picked up a small number of times. This rearrangement joins TRBV20-1 to TRBJ2-7, with D possibly being TRBD2 (7 bases). The V gene lost 4 bases and the J gene lost 2 bases, with 15 bases spanning the gap. The CDR3 spans 14 residues. Germline V gene sequence: CDR1 DFQATT, CDR2 SNEGSKA (reference sequence). CDR3 DNA sequence: TGCAGTGCTACCTTGGGGGGGCGGCCCTACGAGCAGTACTTC. It is translated as CSATLGGRPYEQYF.

The chain carries TRBV29-1 and TRBJ2-7; tentative D call: TRBD2 (5 bases). Germline V CDR1 and CDR2: SQVTM, ANQGSEA. V lost 6 bases, J lost 4 bases, and 16 bases lay in between. The CDR3 runs 13 residues. CDR3 coding DNA: TGCAGCGTCCAAAGCGGTACCTTTTACGAGCAGTACTTC. It encodes CSVQSGTFYEQYF.